A selection of T cell receptor beta chains follows, all from one sample in a study of cytomegalovirus exposure and HLA in healthy donors. TCRdb's copy holds only in-frame clones and misses some; the assay was immunoSEQ multiplex PCR. This table has 150,000 to 200,000 clones, approximately 82% appearing once. What was sequenced was PBMCs. The receptors were gathered from a woman in her twenties or thirties in good health and CMV-seronegative. Each CDR3 is given with its conserved first and last residue. The order of the fields is clone size, J gene, V gene, D gene, CDR3 protein, CDR3 DNA. The D gene is left open where the match is weak. Expanded clones get a size class; other rows say once, few or many, or leave the size out.

>once|TRBJ2-3|TRBV7-2|TRBD2
CASSLGGLATDTQYF
TGTGCCAGCAGCTTAGGCGGACTAGCCACAGATACGCAGTATTTT
>NA|TRBJ2-5|TRBV27|NA
CASSPNYQGGETQYF
TGTGCCAGCAGTCCTAACTATCAGGGTGGGGAGACCCAGTACTTC
>NA|TRBJ1-3|TRBV29-1|NA
CSVHVRVSGSGNTIYF
TGCAGCGTTCACGTGAGAGTATCGGGCTCTGGAAACACCATATATTTT
>NA|TRBJ2-2|TRBV9|NA
CASSPAEVGPNTGELFF
TGTGCCAGCAGCCCCGCGGAGGTGGGCCCGAACACCGGGGAGCTGTTTTTT
>NA|TRBJ2-3|TRBV19|NA
CASSKGGSDTQYF
TGTGCCAGTAGTAAAGGAGGCAGCGATACGCAGTATTTT
>NA|TRBJ1-2|TRBV29-1|NA
CSVDGARGYTF
TGCAGCGTTGACGGAGCTCGGGGCTACACCTTC
>NA|TRBJ2-1|TRBV7-9|NA
CASSDPLVDDEQFF
TGTGCCAGCAGCGATCCACTAGTCGACGATGAGCAGTTCTTC
>NA|TRBJ1-2|TRBV5-5|TRBD1
CASSVSTGGAANYGYTF
TGTGCCAGCAGCGTATCGACAGGGGGCGCAGCTAACTATGGCTACACCTTC
>NA|TRBJ1-1|TRBV6-5|NA
CASSYSKGGGTEAFF
TGTGCCAGCAGTTACTCGAAGGGAGGGGGCACTGAAGCTTTCTTT
>few|TRBJ2-5|TRBV4-2|NA
CASSQRRETQYF
TGTGCCAGCAGCCAACGGAGAGAGACCCAGTACTTC
>NA|TRBJ1-1|TRBV27|NA
CASSLFPQTGQAFF
TGTGCCAGCAGTTTATTCCCCCAGACGGGTCAAGCTTTCTTT
>NA|TRBJ1-4|TRBV28|NA
CASSLGGSNEKLFF
TGTGCCAGCAGTTTGGGGGGAAGTAATGAAAAACTGTTTTTT
>NA|TRBJ2-7|TRBV4-1|TRBD1
CASSEGQGPSYEQYF
TGCGCCAGCAGCGAGGGACAGGGGCCTTCCTACGAGCAGTACTTC
>NA|TRBJ2-7|TRBV5-1|NA
CASSAGQSKYF
TGCGCCAGCAGCGCGGGACAGTCGAAGTACTTC
>NA|TRBJ1-1|TRBV28|NA
CASSAAQGNEAFF
TGTGCCAGCAGTGCGGCGCAGGGAAATGAAGCTTTCTTT